The clone carrying this T cell receptor (beta chain) has a count of ten or more. The sample originates from a study of glioma-infiltrating T cells. Amplification of TCR alpha and beta CDR3 regions from RNA used iRepertoire nested multiplex PCR. TCRdb recomputed calls from the multiplex PCR reads with MiXCR, one row per CDR3 protein. The data contain around 99,000 distinct CDR3 sequences, less than 30% of them seen just once; the ten biggest clones take up just under 35%. The clonotype originates from a human donor with low-grade glioma or glioblastoma, undergoing nonglioma brain surgery, or in good health (not recorded which). Sequenced sample: glioma tissue, nonneoplastic brain tissue, or PBMCs (not recorded which).

The CDR3 is CASSGLANTEAFF. In DNA form, the CDR3 reads TGTGCCAGCAGTGGACTTGCGAACACTGAAGCTTTCTTT. This chain connects TRBV28 to TRBJ1-1; D uncertain. The CDR3 is 13 amino acids. CDR1 MDHEN and CDR2 SYDVKM come from the germline V gene. The V end lost 5 bases, the J end lost 1 base, and 8 bases lay between the germline ends.